This TCR beta chain was recorded in a study of control samples from healthy donors and cancer patients. Libraries were prepared by immunoSEQ multiplex PCR; TCRdb keeps only in-frame clonotypes and omits some of them. The sample consists of about 140,000 clones, more than 85% of them appearing once. The sequenced sample was blood. The receptor was derived from a woman younger than 45 in good health.

CDR3 protein: CASSLAPAVYEQYF. The CDR3 coding sequence is TGTGCCAGCAGCTTAGCGCCAGCAGTCTACGAGCAGTACTTC. The V gene is TRBV7-2, the J gene TRBJ2-7; D unresolved. V gave up 0 bases and J gave up 3 bases, with 9 bases separating them. Germline values: CDR1 SGHTA, CDR2 FQGNSA. The CDR3 has 14 amino acids.